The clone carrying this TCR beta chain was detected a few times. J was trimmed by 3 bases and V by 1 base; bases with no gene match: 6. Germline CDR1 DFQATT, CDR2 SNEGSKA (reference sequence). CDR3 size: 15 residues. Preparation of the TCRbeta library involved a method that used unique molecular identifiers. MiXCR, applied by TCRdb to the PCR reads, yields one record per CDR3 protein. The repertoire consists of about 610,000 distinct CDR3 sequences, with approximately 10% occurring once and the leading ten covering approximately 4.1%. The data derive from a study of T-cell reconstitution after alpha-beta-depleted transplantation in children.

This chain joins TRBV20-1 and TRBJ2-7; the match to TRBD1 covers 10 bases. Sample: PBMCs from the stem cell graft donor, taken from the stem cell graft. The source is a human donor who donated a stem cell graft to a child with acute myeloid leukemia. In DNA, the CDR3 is TGCAGTGCTAGAGCCCTAGGACAGGGGGACTACGAGCAGTACTTC. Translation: CSARALGQGDYEQYF.